Sequencing of this T cell receptor (beta chain) was carried out in a study of blood T cells in healthy people across ages. Primed by a sample-barcoded 5' primer and a J-beta primer mix, a second PCR proceeded for 7 to 11 cycles. TCRdb recomputed calls from the 5' RACE reads with MiXCR, one row per CDR3 protein. Here the sample spans 600,000 or so distinct CDR3 sequences, 40% to 55% being singletons. The CDR3 is made up of 17 amino acids. Trimming removed 0 bases from V and 7 bases from J; junction bases left unmatched: 7. Germline CDR1 reads SGHRS; CDR2 reads YFSETQ. Whole-study results and caveats: Age advanced and TCR beta diversity per million T cells fell, roughly linearly.

With regard to this clonotype: What it binds is not known.

The sequence derives from an elderly man in good health. V gene TRBV5-1 combines with J gene TRBJ2-3; 14 bases fit TRBD2. Sequencing used blood. The CDR3: CASSLGGTSGRTNTQYF. In DNA form, the CDR3 reads TGCGCCAGCAGCTTGGGTGGGACTAGCGGGAGAACAAATACGCAGTATTTT.